A selection of T cell receptor beta chains follows, all from one sample in a study of cytomegalovirus exposure and HLA in healthy donors. Here immunoSEQ multiplex PCR was the method, and the copy in TCRdb shows in-frame clones only, minus some. The data hold 50,000 or so clones, with roughly 77% observed a single time. The sequenced sample was PBMCs. The origin of the receptors is a female donor in good health and CMV-seronegative. Each CDR3 is given with its conserved first and last residue. The D gene is left open where the match is weak.

v_call	d_call	j_call	cdr3_aa
TRBV15	-	TRBJ2-7	CATSRETGSYEQYF
TRBV7-6	TRBD1	TRBJ1-1	CASSLVGQGAGGTEAFF
TRBV4-2	-	TRBJ2-7	CASSQEWSGQPYEQYF
TRBV6-5	TRBD1	TRBJ1-3	CASRLSQGAGNTIYF
TRBV11-2	-	TRBJ2-7	CASSLAKRAYEQYF
TRBV25-1	TRBD1	TRBJ1-2	CASSDGTAYGYTF
TRBV27	TRBD1	TRBJ2-7	CASSLLGDSRHEQYF
TRBV6-5	-	TRBJ1-4	CASTPGGLGEKLFF
TRBV19	-	TRBJ2-3	CASSMLVAPLSTDTQYF
TRBV2	-	TRBJ1-1	CASIRQAGNTEAFF
TRBV29-1	-	TRBJ2-5	CSGGTGSGTQYF
TRBV6-5	-	TRBJ2-7	CASSYGLKGYEQYF
TRBV6-1	-	TRBJ2-6	CASGDNSGANVLTF
TRBV5-4	-	TRBJ2-1	CASSWSGSYDEQFF
TRBV7-9	-	TRBJ2-2	CASSLGENTGLLF
TRBV15	-	TRBJ2-7	CATSRDKKTGEQYF
TRBV5-6	TRBD2	TRBJ2-2	CASSIGGGTGELFF
TRBV5-6	TRBD1	TRBJ2-2	CASTPEQGQWAGELFF
TRBV28	TRBD1	TRBJ2-1	CASSPPADRASYNEQFF
TRBV21-1	-	TRBJ1-5	CASRRLAQGGNQPQHF
TRBV4-2	TRBD2	TRBJ2-6	CASSQDLAGGRGANVLTF
TRBV14	-	TRBJ2-4	CASSLSAGLVSIQYF
TRBV28	-	TRBJ1-4	CASSLRGGTENEKLFF
TRBV7-8	TRBD2	TRBJ2-1	CASSLAPSGGYNEQFF
TRBV6-6	-	TRBJ1-1	CASTDMEYTEAFF
TRBV2	TRBD1	TRBJ2-3	CASKTGGSSTDTQYF
TRBV7-6	-	TRBJ1-3	CASSLGLGKSGNTIYF
TRBV10-3	TRBD1	TRBJ2-7	CATARGPDEQYF